The clone carrying this T cell receptor beta chain occurred many times. As yet, its antigen is unknown. The data belong to a study of CD8 T cells in ankylosing spondylitis. Study-level findings and limits: Several highly homologous variants formed a TCR beta motif that appeared characteristic of ankylosing spondylitis blood. Those disease-linked clones were CD8+; they were also relatively rare in peripheral blood.

CDR3 length equals 14 residues. From germline, CDR1 is SGHAT and CDR2 FQNNGV. Trimming shortened V by 6 bases and J by 6 bases, and 15 bases separated the two germline ends. Making use of molecular barcodes, quantitative 5'-RACE generated TCR beta libraries. TCRdb called the 5' RACE reads again in MiXCR, with one record for every CDR3 protein. The sample has approximately 500,000 distinct CDR3 sequences, 10% to 15% seen once. The chain links TRBV11-2 to TRBJ2-1; D not certain. The sequence was obtained from a male donor with ankylosing spondylitis. The sample taken for sequencing was blood, either unsorted or a sorted T cell fraction (not recorded which). CDR3 in amino acids: CASSYSYESNEQFF. CDR3 bases: TGTGCCAGCAGTTACTCGTATGAGTCCAATGAGCAGTTCTTC. Full variable domain (outside the CDR3, taken from reference TRBV11-2 and TRBJ2-1): EAGVAQSPRYKIIEKRQSVAFWCNPISGHATLYWYQQILGQGPKLLIQFQNNGVVDDSQLPKDRFSAERLKGVDSTLKIQPAKLEDSAVYLCASSYSYESNEQFFGPGTRLTVL.